This entry describes one T cell receptor beta chain. Its target is unknown. The assay was immunoSEQ multiplex PCR, and TCRdb's table has in-frame clones only and misses some. The table shows roughly 190,000 clones, with approximately 93% occurring only once. The length of the CDR3 is 13 residues. Trimming took 4 bases from V and 4 from J, leaving 7 bases between them. This specimen comes from a study of T cell responses to AZD1222 COVID-19 vaccine. Study outcomes and limitations: The donor group comprised mostly white British people and more females; the analysis possibly underestimated clonal diversity. With dominance at 160-218 and 743-854, vaccine-associated CD4 TCRs spanned spike. Only a handful of AZD1222 recipients were seropositive at baseline.

Sequencing was performed on peripheral blood, taken 28 days after the second AZD1222 dose. The TCR was taken from an adult who received the AZD1222 COVID-19 vaccine. The chain employs TRBV23-1 and TRBJ2-2; D is unresolved. TRBV23-1 is designated an ORF whose function remains uncertain. CDR3: CASSLGSTGELFF. The CDR3 DNA follows: TGCGCCAGCAGTCTCGGGTCCACCGGGGAGCTGTTTTTT.